This TCR beta chain comes out of a study of cytotoxic CD8 clonotypes in ibrutinib-treated CLL. Broader study findings: Higher circulating CD8+ T-cell counts strongly accompanied higher baseline clonality, above age-matched healthy donors.

Trimming removed 9 bases at V and 1 base at J, with 10 bases between. CDR1 and CDR2 (germline): SNHLY, FYNNEI. The CDR3 sequence is 12 residues long. Of note for this clone: Its antigen is unknown.

Repertoires were generated with immunoSEQ multiplex PCR, while TCRdb's copy carries only in-frame clones and drops some. The sample holds over 45,000 clones; approximately 60% are singletons and the top ten take roughly 22%. The sample consisted of PBMCs, taken after 24 months of ibrutinib treatment. The source of this sequence is a human donor with chronic lymphocytic leukemia. The chain links TRBV2 to TRBJ2-7; the D gene is possibly TRBD1 (7 bases). CDR3 sequence reads: CASAGQSYEQYF. The CDR3 nucleotides are TGTGCCAGTGCGGGACAGTCCTACGAGCAGTACTTC.